A single sample is the source of the 6 T cell receptor beta chains below, sequenced in a study of T cells in Graves' hyperthyroidism and ophthalmopathy. Researchers took RNA transcripts and amplified the TCR beta CDR3 regions from them. A first-round RT-PCR of the TCR CDR3 used the HTBI primer set. A single record per CDR3 protein comes from TCRdb applying MiXCR to the multiplex PCR reads. The data show 480,000 or so distinct CDR3 sequences, about 46% seen once. The sequenced material came from peripheral blood or thyroid tissue (not recorded which). The receptor set was obtained from an adult woman with Graves' disease, either hyperthyroidism or ophthalmopathy (not recorded which).

J is TRBJ1-5 and V is TRBV29-1, with TRBD1 identical over 8 bases. CDR1 and CDR2 from the germline V gene are SQVTM and ANQGSEA. The trim removed 7 bases at V and 0 bases at J, leaving 11 bases unmatched. The length of the CDR3 is 16 residues. This CDR3 reads CSGSGTGVFSNQPQHF. The CDR3 DNA follows: TGCAGCGGTTCGGGGACAGGAGTTTTTAGCAATCAGCCCCAGCATTTT.

The chain combines TRBV2 with TRBJ2-2; TRBD2 matches 9 bases. Trimming removed 0 bases from V and 5 bases from J; junction bases left unmatched: 7. The CDR3 has 17 residues. CDR1 SNHLY and CDR2 FYNNEI come from the germline V gene. Here the CDR3 DNA reads TGTGCCAGCAGTGAAGCCGGCCTAGCGGGAAATACCGGGGAGCTGTTTTTT. Translating gives CASSEAGLAGNTGELFF.

This clonotype was counted only a few times. This chain uses TRBV5-5 with TRBJ2-2, with TRBD1 as a possible D gene (5 bases). V shed 5 bases and J shed 0 bases, with 11 bases lying between them. Germline assignment: CDR1 SGHKS and CDR2 YYEKEE (reference sequence). The CDR3 covers 15 residues. The CDR3 here is CASSTGAPNTGELFF. The CDR3 bases are TGTGCCAGCAGTACAGGAGCCCCGAACACCGGGGAGCTGTTTTTT.

The CDR3 nucleotides read TGCAGTGCTAGAGATCGGGTTGAAAAACTGTTTTTT. It translates to CSARDRVEKLFF. The rearrangement links TRBV20-1 to TRBJ1-4; D not resolved. Trimming took off 0 bases at V and 7 bases at J, with 6 bases between the two ends. The CDR3 consists of 12 residues. Per germline, CDR1 DFQATT and CDR2 SNEGSKA (reference sequence).

There are a few counts of this clonotype. The J gene is TRBJ2-2, the V gene TRBV5-8, with 9 bases identical to TRBD1. Germline trimming cut 4 bases from V and 6 bases from J; bases unmatched to any gene: 13. This CDR3 has 17 amino acids. Germline V gene lookup returns CDR1 SGHTS and CDR2 YDEGEE. The CDR3 sequence: CASSPTPGQGIAGELFF. The CDR3 bases are TGTGCCAGCAGCCCAACACCGGGACAGGGTATCGCCGGGGAGCTGTTTTTT.

This chain links TRBV7-9 with TRBJ1-1; D not certain. The CDR3 is 13 amino acids. Trimming pared 5 bases from V and 6 bases from J, leaving 13 bases between. Germline V CDR1 and CDR2: SEHNR, FQNEAQ (reference sequence). The DNA of the CDR3 is TGTGCCAGCAGCCCTAACATGTTCTCTGAAGCTTTCTTT. This gives the protein CASSPNMFSEAFF.